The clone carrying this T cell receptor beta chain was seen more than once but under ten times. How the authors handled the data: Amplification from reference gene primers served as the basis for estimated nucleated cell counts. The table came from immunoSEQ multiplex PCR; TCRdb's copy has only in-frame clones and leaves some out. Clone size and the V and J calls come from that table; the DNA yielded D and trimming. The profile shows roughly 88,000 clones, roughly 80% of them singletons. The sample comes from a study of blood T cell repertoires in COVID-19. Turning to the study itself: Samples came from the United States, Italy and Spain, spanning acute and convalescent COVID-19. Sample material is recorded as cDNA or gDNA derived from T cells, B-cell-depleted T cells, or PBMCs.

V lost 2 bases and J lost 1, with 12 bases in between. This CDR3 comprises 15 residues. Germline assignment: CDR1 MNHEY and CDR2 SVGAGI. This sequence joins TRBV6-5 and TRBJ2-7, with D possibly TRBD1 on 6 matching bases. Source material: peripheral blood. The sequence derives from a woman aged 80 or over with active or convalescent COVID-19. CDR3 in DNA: TGTGCCAGCAGTTACGATACAGGGATTTCCTACGAGCAGTACTTC. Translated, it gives CASSYDTGISYEQYF.